The sequence of this T cell receptor (beta chain) was determined in a study of vaccination and CD4 T cells after COVID-19 (dated by TCRdb to between 2021 and 2022). Some background on the complete study: Convalescent patients had a positive SARS-CoV-2 result on nasal swab PCR, and of these patients, 8 or 9 had mild disease and one had severe disease. Six males and four females were included in the convalescent cohort, with two Hispanic individuals, seven Caucasians, two Asians and one multiracial person represented. Each participant got two doses of either the Pfizer-BioNTech BNT162b2 vaccine (n=8) or the Moderna mRNA-1273 vaccine (n=2). Post-COVID blood samples were collected from convalescent patients a median of approximately 93 days after diagnosis, with a range of roughly 35 to 180 days. Post-vaccine blood samples were collected a median of approximately 77 days after the second vaccine dose, ranging from about 13 to 250 days. For stimulating the cultures, overlapping spike peptide pools were used, derived from SARS-CoV-2 as well as from the common cold coronaviruses HCoV-NL63, HCoV-OC43 and HCoV-229E. Control cultures used a CEFX viral epitope pool as positive control, an HIV-1 Nef peptide pool as negative control, or no peptide. In around 9 COVID-19 convalescent patients and a few infection-naive healthy vaccine recipients, researchers compared the spike-specific CD4+ TCR repertoire from before mRNA vaccination with the repertoire from after.

Sample treatment or condition, as interpreted from the label and publication: roughly 11-day PBMC culture with coronavirus spike peptide pools or control peptides (ViraFEST assay). To expand antigen-specific T cells with peptide pools and then pick out the expanded clonotypes through TCR sequencing, the study relied on the ViraFEST assay. The convalescent patients' positive SARS-CoV-2 PCR tests fell between March and December 2020, which was before the Alpha, Beta and Delta variants emerged in the United States. Each well held about 1.8 million PBMCs cultured with approximately 10 ug/ml peptide pools in IMDM containing 5% human AB serum and roughly 9.3 IU/ml IL-2. On days 3 and 7, half of the culture medium was replaced with fresh IL-2-containing medium. After ten to eleven days of culture, CD4+ T cells were isolated by negative selection using the EasySep CD4+ T cell isolation kit. Ficoll-Paque Plus gradient centrifugation was used to isolate PBMCs from whole blood, and the isolated PBMCs were then either used fresh or cryopreserved at -140C. Culture conditions were generally each tested in triplicate wells.

This clonotype has a handful of counts. Its antigen has not been determined. No much larger clone is present one base from it, and per-base qualities are unavailable. From the cysteine through the phenylalanine, the CDR3 covers 14 amino acids. Of all the DNA, just the CDR3 is kept, 42 bases in frame from base 1. CDR1 and CDR2 were assigned from the germline V gene as KGHDR and SFDVKD. V is trimmed back by 6 bases and J by 4 bases, and the junction contains 6 bases that no gene match accounts for. Library preparation employed PCR. DNA from cultured CD4+ T cells was subjected to TCR sequencing with the Oncomine TCR Beta short-read assay at the Johns Hopkins FTIC core. The QIAamp micro DNA kit was used to extract genomic DNA from the cultured CD4+ T cells. Oncomine TCR Beta libraries from cultured CD4+ T cells were pooled with unique dual indexes and sequenced on an Illumina iSeq 100. Per the original workflow: Non-productive sequences were removed, and CDR3s that did not start with C, did not end with F or W, or were shorter than 7 amino acids were discarded. The MANAFEST web application was used to identify antigen-specific clonotypes by comparing peptide-stimulated wells against reference wells and other culture wells. To be called positive, a clone needed an FDR below 0.05, an odds ratio above 5, and a productive frequency above 0.1% in at least two of three replicate wells. A clonotype counted as cross-reactive if it showed significant expansion both in the SARS-CoV-2 spike wells and in at least one common cold coronavirus spike condition. Using R version 3.6.1, CDR3 homology was evaluated through Levenshtein distances (stringdist) along with unrooted phylogenetic trees (ape). TCRdb reanalyzed the raw reads on its own, using fastp at Q25 for trimming and MiXCR for clone calling, and kept in-frame beta chains. Each entry merges the rows of one CDR3 protein and shows their most common DNA and genes. TCRdb's processing, not the authors', yielded these V and J calls. The sample data list approximately 8,100 distinct CDR3 sequences, and around 60% of these were observed just once. Together, the top ten hold roughly 29% of the sample.

What the work shows at the level of the full study, not this receptor alone: An increase in the median number of SARS-CoV-2-reactive clonotypes from some 20 after infection to 38 after vaccination was observed, but the change was not found to be significant. Among convalescent patients, a median about 86% of the SARS-CoV-2-reactive clones seen after vaccination appeared only after vaccination, which suggests priming specific to the vaccine. Of the vaccine-specific clones in convalescent patients, 304 of 307, or nearly all, reacted only to SARS-CoV-2 spike and did not cross-react with common cold coronaviruses. The study included relatively few convalescent patients and did not analyze early timepoints after natural infection.

The V and J segments used are TRBV24-1 and TRBJ2-3; 7 central nucleotides agree with TRBD2. The sample was CD4+ T cells from blood, cultured in vitro. This receptor was identified in a human donor who had recovered from COVID-19. The encoded CDR3 is CATSSGARADTQYF. The nucleotides are TGTGCCACCAGTAGCGGGGCGAGGGCAGATACGCAGTATTTT.